Below are 13 T cell receptor beta chains sequenced from a single sample in a study of neoadjuvant nivolumab and ipilimumab in lung cancer. Using immunoSEQ multiplex PCR, the repertoire was profiled, and TCRdb retains in-frame clones only, with some absent. This table has 8,500 to 10,000 clones, 70% to 80% appearing once. Sample: tumor tissue, taken after neoadjuvant nivolumab, alone or with ipilimumab, at or shortly before surgery. Receptor source: an adult with non-small cell lung cancer. Some clones in this sample may be carry-over from other donors' samples.

This clone was detected a few times. The rearrangement uses TRBV5-4 and TRBJ2-7, with D unclear. Trimming removed 2 bases from V and 6 bases from J, with 9 bases in between. Germline CDR1 reads SGHNT; CDR2 reads YYREEE (reference sequence). The CDR3 consists of 12 residues. CDR3 nucleotide sequence: TGTGCCAGCAGCTTTGGGCCCTCCGAGCAGTACTTC. Amino acid sequence: CASSFGPSEQYF.

The V call is TRBV7-9, the J call TRBJ1-1; a weak D match, TRBD1 (5 bases). The length of the CDR3 is 13 residues. V lost 11 bases and J lost 3, with 16 bases in between. Germline V gives CDR1 SEHNR, CDR2 FQNEAQ (reference sequence). DNA for the CDR3: TGTGCCGTTCCGCAGGGTTCGGACACTGAAGCTTTCTTT. Translation gives CAVPQGSDTEAFF.

CDR3 sequence (DNA): TGTGCCAGCAGTTACTCGAACAGGGGGACAGGAAACACCATATATTTT. Its translation is CASSYSNRGTGNTIYF. The rearrangement joins TRBV6-5 to TRBJ1-3, with 8 nucleotides matching TRBD1. Germline assignment: CDR1 MNHEY and CDR2 SVGAGI. The CDR3 covers 16 residues. Trimming took 0 bases from V and 4 from J; bases not matched to a gene: 5.

The chain carries TRBV5-1 and TRBJ1-2, with 8 bases aligning to TRBD1. The CDR3 totals 14 residues. Germline V CDR1 and CDR2: SGHRS, YFSETQ. V gave up 2 bases and J gave up 6 bases; unmatched junction bases: 6. As DNA, the CDR3 is TGCGCCAGCAGCTTACCGACAGGGGCGGATGGCTACACCTTC. Translation gives CASSLPTGADGYTF.

The genes are TRBV7-2 and TRBJ1-5; D gene uncertain. The V gene lost 2 bases and the J gene lost 3 bases, with 8 bases spanning the gap. The germline V gene has CDR1 SGHTA and CDR2 FQGNSA. The CDR3 is 14 residues long. CDR3: CASSLSRINQPQHF. DNA for the CDR3: TGTGCCAGCAGCTTAAGTCGGATCAATCAGCCCCAGCATTTT.

This chain uses TRBV29-1 with TRBJ1-4, with a tentative D call TRBD1 (6 bases). This CDR3 has 12 residues. V lost 6 bases to trimming and J lost 6 bases, with 11 bases between them. CDR1 SQVTM and CDR2 ANQGSEA come from the germline V gene. The chain's CDR3 is CSVVNRDEKLFF. The CDR3 nucleotides read TGCAGCGTCGTAAACAGGGATGAAAAACTGTTTTTT.

This rearrangement joins TRBV4-1 to TRBJ2-7; 9 bases fit TRBD2. Germline values: CDR1 MGHRA, CDR2 YSYEKL. The CDR3 runs to 14 residues. V lost 1 base and J lost 4; bases outside the gene matches: 2. The DNA of the CDR3 is TGCGCCAGCAGCCAAGTAGCGGGAGCTTACGAGCAGTACTTC. It specifies CASSQVAGAYEQYF.

The genes are TRBV6-5 and TRBJ1-1; D is uncertain. With 7 bases removed from V and 3 bases from J, the gap between germline ends came to 12 bases. CDR1 and CDR2 from the germline V gene are MNHEY and SVGAGI. CDR3 length: 13 amino acids. The CDR3 loop is CASTKIADTEAFF. In DNA, the CDR3 is TGTGCCAGCACCAAAATAGCGGACACTGAAGCTTTCTTT.

The V and J genes are TRBV27 and TRBJ2-1; perhaps TRBD2 as D (7 bases). The CDR3 loop spans 16 amino acids. The V gene's germline CDR1 is MNHEY and CDR2 SMNVEV (reference sequence). The germline V and J ends were trimmed by 4 bases and 4 bases, with 17 bases remaining between them. The CDR3 DNA reads TGTGCCAGCAGTTCAAAGGGGGGGGAGCTTTACAATGAGCAGTTCTTC. Its protein product is CASSSKGGELYNEQFF.

The chain is built from TRBV5-1 and TRBJ2-3; no firm D call. This CDR3 is 12 amino acids long. Trimming took off 6 bases at V and 3 bases at J, with 8 bases between the two ends. The V gene's germline CDR1 is SGHRS and CDR2 YFSETQ. The CDR3: CASNADTDTQYF. The DNA of the CDR3 is TGCGCCAGCAATGCTGATACAGATACGCAGTATTTT.

This clone was seen a few times. The genes are TRBV18 and TRBJ1-1, with unresolved D. Trimming pared 3 bases from V and 0 bases from J, leaving 11 bases between. The germline CDR1 and CDR2 sequences are KGHSH and LQKENI. This CDR3 spans 15 amino acids. The CDR3 DNA reads as TGTGCCAGCTCACCCCAGGAGGGAATGAACACTGAAGCTTTCTTT. Its protein is CASSPQEGMNTEAFF. Together with reference TRBV18 and TRBJ1-1, the CDR3 gives the full variable domain: NAGVMQNPRHLVRRRGQEARLRCSPMKGHSHVYWYRQLPEEGLKFMVYLQKENIIDESGMPKERFSAEFPKEGPSILRIQQVVRGDSAAYFCASSPQEGMNTEAFFGQGTRLTVV.

This clone was found once. This chain joins TRBV6-6 and TRBJ2-7, with D possibly being TRBD1 (5 bases). The CDR3 has 14 amino acids. The germline V and J ends were trimmed by 7 bases and 9 bases, with 22 bases remaining between them. Germline CDR1 and CDR2: MNHNY and SVGAGI (reference sequence). The DNA of the CDR3 is TGTGCCAGCACCGATCCGACAGTTGGGGCCGGGCAGTACTTC. It specifies CASTDPTVGAGQYF.

This clone was observed once. V and J are TRBV5-4 and TRBJ2-1, with 10 bases matching TRBD1. This CDR3 comprises 16 residues. Germline V lookup: CDR1 SGHNT, CDR2 YYREEE (reference sequence). Trimming took 3 bases from V and 5 from J; bases not matched to a gene: 8. Here the CDR3 DNA reads TGTGCCAGCAGCTATGACAGGGGGCCGGCGAACAATGAGCAGTTCTTC. This codes for CASSYDRGPANNEQFF.